This TCR beta chain was retrieved from a study of blood T cell repertoires in COVID-19. Study as a whole: Acute-phase and convalescent COVID-19 samples originated in the United States, Italy and Spain. From T cells, B-cell-depleted T cells, or PBMCs came the material, which was cDNA or gDNA.

Germline-derived CDR1 and CDR2 are KGHSH and LQKENI. The CDR3 sequence is 15 residues long. J lost 1 base, V lost 1 base, and 2 bases had no gene match. The authors' processing: Estimation of nucleated cell counts relied on the amplification of reference gene primers. Assay used: immunoSEQ multiplex PCR; TCRdb lists only in-frame clones, some missing. V and J calls and clone size follow that table, whereas D and trimming were derived from the DNA. The sample lists 150,000 or so clones; roughly 89% were seen once. One Seattle source followed patients from active infection through their disease course. Material: peripheral blood. The chain links TRBV18 to TRBJ2-7; the match to TRBD1 covers 9 bases. This receptor was taken from a man between 60 and 75 years old with COVID-19, enrolled during active disease. CDR3: CASSPLGQGSYEQYF. DNA of the CDR3: TGTGCCAGCTCACCACTGGGACAGGGTTCCTACGAGCAGTACTTC.